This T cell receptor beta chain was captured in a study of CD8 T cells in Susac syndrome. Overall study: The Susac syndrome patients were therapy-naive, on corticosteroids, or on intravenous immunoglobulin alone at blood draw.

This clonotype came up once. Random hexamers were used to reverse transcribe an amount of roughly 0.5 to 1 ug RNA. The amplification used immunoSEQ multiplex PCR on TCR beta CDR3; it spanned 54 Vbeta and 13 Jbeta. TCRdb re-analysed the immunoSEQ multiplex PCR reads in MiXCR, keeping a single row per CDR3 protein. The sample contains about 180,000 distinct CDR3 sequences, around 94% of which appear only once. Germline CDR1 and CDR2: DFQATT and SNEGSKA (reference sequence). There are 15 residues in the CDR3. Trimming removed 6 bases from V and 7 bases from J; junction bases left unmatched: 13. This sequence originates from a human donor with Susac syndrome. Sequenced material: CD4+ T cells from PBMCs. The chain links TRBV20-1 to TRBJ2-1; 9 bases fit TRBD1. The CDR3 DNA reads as TGCAGTGCAAACAGGGACAGGGAGCCTTGGAATGAGCAGTTCTTC. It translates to CSANRDREPWNEQFF.